These 10 T cell receptor beta chains share one sample of origin, sequenced in a study of OX40 agonist ivuxolimab in advanced cancers. Assay: immunoSEQ multiplex PCR; the TCRdb copy retains only in-frame clones and omits some. This table has about 40,000 clones, approximately 85% appearing once. Here the sequenced sample was CD4+ or CD8+ T cells sorted from blood, taken in a trial of the OX40 agonist ivuxolimab. The receptor set was obtained from an adult with an advanced solid tumor such as melanoma, head and neck, liver or kidney cancer.

The chain has TRBV19 and TRBJ2-3, with 14 bases matching TRBD2. J lost 0 bases, V lost 7 bases, and 3 bases had no gene match. In germline, CDR1 is LNHDA, CDR2 SQIVND (reference sequence). This CDR3 is built from 16 residues. DNA of the CDR3: TGTGCCAGTATGGGGACTAGCGGGAGTAGCACAGATACGCAGTATTTT. This gives the protein CASMGTSGSSTDTQYF.

This chain links TRBV5-1 with TRBJ2-2, with D possibly being TRBD1 or TRBD2 (5 bases each). The CDR3 has 18 amino acids. The germline gives CDR1 SGHRS, CDR2 YFSETQ. V lost 2 bases and J 2 bases, leaving 19 bases between the germline ends. DNA of the CDR3: TGCGCCAGCAGCTTCAGGCACGGGACCCTACTAAACACCGGGGAGCTGTTTTTT. Translating gives CASSFRHGTLLNTGELFF.

The CDR3 loop reads CASSSGGYEQYF. CDR3 DNA: TGTGCCAGCAGCTCAGGAGGGTACGAGCAGTACTTC. The rearrangement links TRBV5-6 to TRBJ2-7; weak D call: TRBD2 (6 bases). The CDR3 has 12 amino acids. CDR1 and CDR2 from the germline V gene are SGHDT and YYEEEE. V lost 3 bases, J lost 4 bases, and 8 bases lay in between.

In its sample, this clone ranks as medium-sized (0.01 to 0.1%). CDR3 residues: CAIGGGDTTYEQYF. Written as DNA, the CDR3 is TGTGCCATCGGTGGTGGGGACACTACCTACGAGCAGTACTTC. This chain uses TRBV10-3 with TRBJ2-7, with D tentatively TRBD1 (6 bases). This CDR3 has 14 residues. Trimming cost V 8 bases and J 2 bases, with 16 bases left between them. From germline, CDR1 is ENHRY and CDR2 SYGVKD.

The chain is built from TRBV7-9 and TRBJ2-7; D perhaps matches TRBD1 (6 bases). The CDR3 consists of 13 residues. Trimming removed 5 bases from V and 5 bases from J, with 13 bases in between. In germline, CDR1 is SEHNR, CDR2 FQNEAQ (reference sequence). CDR3: CASSPPGGHEQYF. The CDR3 nucleotides read TGTGCCAGCAGCCCTCCTGGGGGCCACGAGCAGTACTTC.

The V gene is TRBV5-4, the J gene TRBJ2-5, with D tentatively TRBD1 or TRBD2 (5 bases each). The CDR3 extends over 14 amino acids. Looked up from germline, CDR1 is SGHNT and CDR2 is YYREEE (reference sequence). The V end lost 4 bases, the J end lost 5 bases, and 15 bases lay between the germline ends. The CDR3 coding sequence is TGTGCCAGCAGCCCCGACCGGGACCCTGAGACCCAGTACTTC. It is translated as CASSPDRDPETQYF.

V usage is TRBV29-1 and J usage is TRBJ2-2, with TRBD1 matching 10 bases. V was pared by 7 bases and J by 5 bases, with 7 bases of the junction left unmatched. CDR3 length equals 14 residues. CDR1 SQVTM and CDR2 ANQGSEA come from the germline V gene. The CDR3 here is CSGQGATGTGELFF. CDR3 in DNA: TGCAGCGGACAGGGGGCAACAGGGACCGGGGAGCTGTTTTTT.

This clone was detected a few times. The CDR3 here is CASSLDLAGGLRGAKNIQYF. CDR3 DNA: TGTGCCAGCAGCTTAGATCTCGCGGGAGGTTTGCGAGGGGCCAAAAACATTCAGTACTTC. The rearrangement uses TRBV11-3 and TRBJ2-4; TRBD2 matches 8 bases. The CDR3 sequence is 20 residues long. Trimming removed 0 bases from V and 1 base from J; junction bases left unmatched: 14. Per germline, CDR1 SGHNT and CDR2 YENEEA.

The V gene is TRBV27, the J gene TRBJ2-7; D is unresolved. The CDR3 totals 16 residues. Trimming took 3 bases from V and 12 from J, leaving 27 bases between them. Germline V lookup: CDR1 MNHEY, CDR2 SMNVEV (reference sequence). The CDR3 reads CASSFMPETPSNLRYF. CDR3 bases: TGTGCCAGCAGTTTTATGCCGGAGACCCCGTCTAATCTGCGGTACTTC.

The chain's CDR3 is CSVGDRFNEKLFF. In DNA, the CDR3 is TGCAGCGTGGGGGACCGCTTTAATGAAAAACTGTTTTTT. The chain uses TRBV29-1 and TRBJ1-4, with D possibly matching TRBD1 (5 bases). This CDR3 has 13 amino acids. The germline V and J ends were trimmed by 6 bases and 4 bases, with 12 bases remaining between them. CDR1 is SQVTM, CDR2 ANQGSEA, per germline.